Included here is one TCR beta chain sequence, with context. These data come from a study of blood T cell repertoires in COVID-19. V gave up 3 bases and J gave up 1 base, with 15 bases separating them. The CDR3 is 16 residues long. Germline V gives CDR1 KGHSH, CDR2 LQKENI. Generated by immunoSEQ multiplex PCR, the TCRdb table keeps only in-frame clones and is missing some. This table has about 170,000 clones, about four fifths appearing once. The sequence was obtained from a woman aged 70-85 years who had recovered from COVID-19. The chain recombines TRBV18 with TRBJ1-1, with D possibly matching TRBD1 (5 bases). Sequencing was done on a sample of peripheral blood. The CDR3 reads CASSPTLTVGNTEAFF. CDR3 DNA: TGTGCCAGCTCACCTACTCTGACAGTCGGGAACACTGAAGCTTTCTTT.